This entry features one T cell receptor (beta chain) sequence. Measured with immunoSEQ multiplex PCR; TCRdb has only the in-frame clones, and not every one. The sample holds 11,000 to 15,000 clones; roughly 82% are singletons and the top ten take approximately 5.7%. This sample was included in a study of T cell repertoires in ileal Crohn's disease. On the study more broadly: All patients had surgery for stricturing (about 61%) or penetrating (around 39%) disease.

This CDR3 comprises 14 residues. V was clipped by 3 bases and J by 0 bases, with 9 bases between them. Germline V lookup: CDR1 SGHNT, CDR2 YYREEE (reference sequence). V and J are TRBV5-4 and TRBJ2-5; tentatively, D is TRBD1 (6 bases). Input material: ileal tissue. This clonotype was sampled from an adult with Crohn's disease. CDR3 sequence (DNA): TGTGCCAGCAGCTCCGGACAGTACCAAGAGACCCAGTACTTC. Its protein is CASSSGQYQETQYF.